The 13 T cell receptor beta chains in this list originate from one sample, sequenced in a study of blood T cell repertoires in COVID-19. Assay: immunoSEQ multiplex PCR; the TCRdb copy retains only in-frame clones and omits some. Found here are 150,000 to 200,000 clones, 65% to 85% of them singletons; the top ten hold 6.5% to 9.5%. What was sequenced was PBMCs or T cells enriched from blood (not recorded which). The origin of the receptors is a middle-aged man who had recovered from COVID-19.

This chain connects TRBV3-1 (or the pseudogene TRBV3-2) to TRBJ1-2, with TRBD1 matching 7 bases. The CDR3 sequence is 12 residues long. The germline V gene has CDR1 LGHDT and CDR2 YNNKEL (reference sequence). After removal of 6 bases from V and 2 bases from J, the junction contained 0 bases not matched to a gene. For the CDR3, the DNA is TGTGCCAGCAGGGGACAGAACTATGGCTACACCTTC. Its protein product is CASRGQNYGYTF.

The chain recombines TRBV5-1 with TRBJ1-2, with 11 nucleotides matching TRBD1. Per germline, CDR1 SGHRS and CDR2 YFSETQ. V was clipped by 6 bases and J by 3 bases; unmatched bases: 4. The CDR3 has 14 amino acids. CDR3 in DNA: TGCGCCAGCAACATGGGACAGGGGGACTATGGCTACACCTTC. The encoded protein is CASNMGQGDYGYTF.

The chain employs TRBV7-8 and TRBJ2-5, with 7 positions matching TRBD2. Germline V gene data show CDR1 as SGHVS and CDR2 as FQNEAQ. The CDR3 extends over 15 amino acids. With 5 bases clipped from V and 0 bases from J, the junction kept 6 bases outside the gene matches. DNA of the CDR3: TGTGCCAGCAGCACCTTCCTAGCGGACCAAGAGACCCAGTACTTC. It codes for CASSTFLADQETQYF. The entire variable domain, with the rest obtained from reference TRBV7-8 and TRBJ2-5, is as follows: GAGVSQSPRYKVAKRGQDVALRCDPISGHVSLFWYQQALGQGPEFLTYFQNEAQLDKSGLPSDRFFAERPEGSVSTLKIQRTQQEDSAVYLCASSTFLADQETQYFGPGTRLLVL.

The sample holds a few counts of this clone. The chain recombines TRBV7-3 with TRBJ1-2, with TRBD1 matching over 7 bases. CDR1 and CDR2 (germline): SGHTA, FQGTGA. There are 13 residues in the CDR3. Trimming removed 6 bases from V and 8 bases from J; junction bases left unmatched: 9. CDR3 sequence reads: CASSSDRTKGYTF. The DNA of the CDR3 is TGTGCCAGCAGTTCGGACAGGACGAAAGGCTACACCTTC.

The gene calls are TRBV5-1 and TRBJ2-1; TRBD1 agrees at 10 bases. The V segment lost 3 bases and the J segment 8 bases; nucleotides outside the gene matches: 5. CDR1 SGHRS and CDR2 YFSETQ come from the germline V gene. The CDR3 has 14 amino acids. This CDR3 is CASSWVGTGDEQFF. The CDR3 bases are TGCGCCAGCAGCTGGGTGGGGACAGGGGATGAGCAGTTCTTC.

This chain uses TRBV4-1 with TRBJ2-7; 10 bases agree with TRBD1. The CDR3 spans 16 residues. Trimming cost V 1 base and J 3 bases; bases outside gene matches: 6. Per the germline V gene, CDR1 is MGHRA and CDR2 is YSYEKL. The CDR3 DNA is TGCGCCAGCAGCCAAGTTCCGGGACAGGGGCTCTACGAGCAGTACTTC. It codes for CASSQVPGQGLYEQYF.

This clone came up once. The rearrangement links TRBV2 to TRBJ2-4, with D possibly being TRBD1 (6 bases). Germline values: CDR1 SNHLY, CDR2 FYNNEI. Trimming removed 3 bases from V and 0 bases from J, with 18 bases in between. The CDR3 is 18 amino acids. In DNA form, the CDR3 reads TGTGCCAGCAGTGAGGTAGTAGGACCAGGGGTAGCCAAAAACATTCAGTACTTC. This translates into CASSEVVGPGVAKNIQYF.

The chain combines TRBV7-6 with TRBJ2-1; D gene unclear. V was pared by 5 bases and J by 5 bases, with 7 bases between. In germline, CDR1 is SGHVS, CDR2 FNYEAQ. CDR3 length: 12 residues. CDR3 region: CASSSLHNEQFF. The CDR3 region has the DNA TGTGCCAGCAGCAGCCTCCACAATGAGCAGTTCTTC.

CDR3 sequence: CASSLESQISSGNTIYF. The CDR3 coding sequence is TGCGCCAGCAGCTTGGAATCCCAGATTTCCTCTGGAAACACCATATATTTT. The genes are TRBV5-1 and TRBJ1-3; no reliable D call. The ends were cut back, 0 bases at V and 0 bases at J, with 13 bases in the middle. From germline, CDR1 is SGHRS and CDR2 YFSETQ. This CDR3 region has 17 residues.

About this clone itself: The limits of the CDR3 on the DNA are not certain, so only TCRdb's listed CDR3 is given. The chain employs TRBV7-6 and TRBJ1-4; the listed D gene, TRBD1, was not tested against the DNA. The CDR3 is 15 residues long, ends included. The germline CDR1 and CDR2 sequences are SGHVS and FNYEAQ. CDR3 sequence: CASSFGPGGNEKLFF.

The chain carries TRBV11-2 and TRBJ2-7, with TRBD1 as a possible D gene (6 bases). Germline loops: CDR1 SGHAT, CDR2 FQNNGV. The CDR3 runs to 15 residues. The V gene lost 5 bases and the J gene lost 2 bases, with 16 bases spanning the gap. In DNA form, the CDR3 reads TGTGCCAGCAGCCGACCCGGGACACTCACCTACGAGCAGTACTTC. Its translation is CASSRPGTLTYEQYF.

V gene TRBV6-2 or TRBV6-3 combines with J gene TRBJ1-6, with D maybe TRBD1 (6 bases). V lost 2 bases, J lost 0 bases, and 11 bases lay in between. CDR1 MNHEY and CDR2 SVGEGT come from the germline V gene. The CDR3 spans 17 residues. CDR3 loop: CASSYGTTSSYNSPLHF. CDR3 sequence (DNA): TGTGCCAGCAGTTACGGGACAACCTCCTCCTATAATTCACCCCTCCACTTT.

A single count supports this clone. V and J are TRBV6-6 and TRBJ1-5, with a weak D call TRBD1 (5 bases). Trimming removed 6 bases at V and 5 bases at J, with 20 bases between. Germline loops: CDR1 MNHNY, CDR2 SVGAGI (reference sequence). The CDR3 is 16 amino acids. The chain's CDR3 is CASSPRGGMGDQPQHF. CDR3 coding DNA: TGTGCCAGCAGCCCCCGTGGGGGGATGGGGGATCAGCCCCAGCATTTT.